The rows below give T cell receptor beta chains drawn from one sample of a study of T cell responses to AZD1222 COVID-19 vaccine. The repertoire was sequenced with immunoSEQ multiplex PCR; TCRdb's copy has only in-frame clones and lacks some. This table holds some 120,000 clones, 88% found once. The sample here was peripheral blood, taken on day 0 of AZD1222 vaccination. Receptors were obtained from an adult in good health. The CDR3 runs from the conserved cysteine through the conserved F or W. Each record gives: clone size, J gene, V gene, D gene, CDR3 DNA, CDR3 protein. The D gene is left open where the match is weak. Expanded clones get a size class; other rows say once, few or many, or leave the size out.

abundance: NA
j_gene: TRBJ2-1
v_gene: TRBV2
d_gene: NA
CDR3nt: TGTGCCAGCAGTCCCCGGCGACTGAATAACAATGAGCAGTTCTTC
CDR3aa: CASSPRRLNNNEQFF

abundance: NA
j_gene: TRBJ2-5
v_gene: TRBV21-1
d_gene: NA
CDR3nt: TGTGCCAGCAGCAGGCCGACTAGCGGGCAAGAGACCCAGTACTTC
CDR3aa: CASSRPTSGQETQYF

abundance: NA
j_gene: TRBJ2-2
v_gene: TRBV28
d_gene: NA
CDR3nt: TGTGCCAGCAGTTTAACGAACACCGGGGAGCTGTTTTTT
CDR3aa: CASSLTNTGELFF

abundance: NA
j_gene: TRBJ2-5
v_gene: TRBV28
d_gene: NA
CDR3nt: TGTGCCAGCAGTTTAACAGAGACCCAGTACTTC
CDR3aa: CASSLTETQYF

abundance: NA
j_gene: TRBJ1-2
v_gene: TRBV28
d_gene: TRBD1
CDR3nt: TGTGCCAGCATTAAACCGACAGGGAACTATGGCTACACCTTC
CDR3aa: CASIKPTGNYGYTF

abundance: NA
j_gene: TRBJ1-2
v_gene: TRBV19
d_gene: NA
CDR3nt: TGTGCCAGTAGTATAGAAGCAGGGAGTCGCGGCTACACCTTC
CDR3aa: CASSIEAGSRGYTF

abundance: NA
j_gene: TRBJ2-1
v_gene: TRBV19
d_gene: TRBD1
CDR3nt: TGTGCCAGTAGTGCGACACAGGGGAGTGAGCAGTTCTTC
CDR3aa: CASSATQGSEQFF

abundance: few
j_gene: TRBJ2-7
v_gene: TRBV7-2
d_gene: NA
CDR3nt: TGTGCCAGCAGCTGGACAGAAGGAATCCACGAGCAGTACTTC
CDR3aa: CASSWTEGIHEQYF

abundance: once
j_gene: TRBJ2-1
v_gene: TRBV18
d_gene: TRBD2
CDR3nt: TGTGCCAGCTCACCACTAGGCTCTAGCGGCAATGAGCAGTTCTTC
CDR3aa: CASSPLGSSGNEQFF

abundance: NA
j_gene: TRBJ2-1
v_gene: TRBV28
d_gene: NA
CDR3nt: TGTGCCAGCACTCCGACAGGAACCCCCCCCAATGAGCAGTTCTTC
CDR3aa: CASTPTGTPPNEQFF

abundance: NA
j_gene: TRBJ1-2
v_gene: TRBV4-3
d_gene: NA
CDR3nt: TGCGCCAGCAGCCAAGAACCAGGACTCTATGGCTACACCTTC
CDR3aa: CASSQEPGLYGYTF

abundance: NA
j_gene: TRBJ1-4
v_gene: TRBV2
d_gene: NA
CDR3nt: TGTGCCAGCAGTGTGCAGGGTAATGAAAAACTGTTTTTT
CDR3aa: CASSVQGNEKLFF